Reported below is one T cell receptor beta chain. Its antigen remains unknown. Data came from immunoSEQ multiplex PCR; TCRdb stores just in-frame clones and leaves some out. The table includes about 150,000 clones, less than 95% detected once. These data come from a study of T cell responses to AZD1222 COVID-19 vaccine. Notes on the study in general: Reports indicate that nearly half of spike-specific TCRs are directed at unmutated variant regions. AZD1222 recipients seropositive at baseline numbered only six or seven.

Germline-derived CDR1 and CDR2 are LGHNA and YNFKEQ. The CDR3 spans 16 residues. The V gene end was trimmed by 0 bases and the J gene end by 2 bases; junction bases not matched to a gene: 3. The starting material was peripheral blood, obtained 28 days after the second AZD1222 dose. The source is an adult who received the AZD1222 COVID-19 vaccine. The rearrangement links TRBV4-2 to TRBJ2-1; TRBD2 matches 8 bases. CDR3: CASSQDVSGAYNEQFF. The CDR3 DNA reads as TGTGCCAGCAGCCAAGATGTTAGCGGGGCCTACAATGAGCAGTTCTTC.